This T cell receptor (beta chain) comes out of a study of shared clonotypes between healthy human individuals. Overall study findings and caveats: Non-shared clonotypes had lower generation probabilities than those shared by all four donors. Read depth was anticipated to influence clonotype sharing among donors.

As concerns this clone: Its specificity is unknown. Different DNA sequences within this sample yield the same CDR3.

From germline, CDR1 is SGHNT and CDR2 YYREEE (reference sequence). The junction had 4 bases not matched to a gene; V was cut back by 4 bases and J by 1 base. The CDR3 is made up of 14 amino acids. Assay execution proceeded at the deep level. Here immunoSEQ multiplex PCR was the method, and the copy in TCRdb shows in-frame clones only, minus some. The data contain some 1 million clones, about 75% of them seen just once; the ten biggest clones take up approximately 1.5%. The TCR sequence derives from a man between 18 and 29 years old in good health. The specimen was memory CD4+ T cells sorted from blood. The subset denotes: CD45RA-negative fraction. The chain couples TRBV5-4 to TRBJ2-5, with 7 bases lining up with TRBD1. CDR3 DNA sequence: TGTGCCAGCAGCCTAGGGACAGCCCAAGAGACCCAGTACTTC. It codes for CASSLGTAQETQYF.